The T cell receptor beta chain described here comes from a study of shared clonotypes between healthy human individuals. Background on the study: Plates per donor: three CD4 naive, three CD4 memory, two CD8 naive, one CD8 memory.

In this sample, this clone turned up many times. Its specificity is unknown. The study's findings and limits: Sharing across four donors was seen in 5% to 5.5% of naive CD4 clonotypes.

Libraries were prepared by immunoSEQ multiplex PCR; TCRdb keeps only in-frame clonotypes and omits some of them. The sample gives 550,000 to 850,000 clones, under 80% of which show up once; 1.7% is in the top ten. The specimen was memory CD4+ T cells sorted from blood. As for subset: CD45RA-negative fraction. This TCR came from a woman in her thirties in good health.

The CDR3 protein is CASSPGEGETNTEAFF. The DNA for the CDR3 is TGTGCCAGCTCCCCGGGGGAGGGGGAGACGAACACTGAAGCTTTCTTT. V is TRBV18 and J is TRBJ1-1, with a possible D match to TRBD1 (6 bases). The CDR3 covers 16 residues. Germline assignment: CDR1 KGHSH and CDR2 LQKENI. Deletions cut 6 bases from V and 1 base from J, with 18 bases between.